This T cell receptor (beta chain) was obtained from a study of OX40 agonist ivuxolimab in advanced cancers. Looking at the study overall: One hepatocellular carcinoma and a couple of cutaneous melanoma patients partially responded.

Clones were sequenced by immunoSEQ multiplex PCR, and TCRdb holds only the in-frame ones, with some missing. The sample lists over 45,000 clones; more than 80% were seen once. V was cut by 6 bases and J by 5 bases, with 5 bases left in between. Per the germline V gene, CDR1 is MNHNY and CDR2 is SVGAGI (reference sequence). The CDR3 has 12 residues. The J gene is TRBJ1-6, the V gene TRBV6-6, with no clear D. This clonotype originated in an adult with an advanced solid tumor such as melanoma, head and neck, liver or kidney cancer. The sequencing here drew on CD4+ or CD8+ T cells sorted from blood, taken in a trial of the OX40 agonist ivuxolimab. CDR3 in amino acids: CASSDNNSPLHF. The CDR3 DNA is TGTGCCAGCAGCGATAATAATTCACCCCTCCACTTT.